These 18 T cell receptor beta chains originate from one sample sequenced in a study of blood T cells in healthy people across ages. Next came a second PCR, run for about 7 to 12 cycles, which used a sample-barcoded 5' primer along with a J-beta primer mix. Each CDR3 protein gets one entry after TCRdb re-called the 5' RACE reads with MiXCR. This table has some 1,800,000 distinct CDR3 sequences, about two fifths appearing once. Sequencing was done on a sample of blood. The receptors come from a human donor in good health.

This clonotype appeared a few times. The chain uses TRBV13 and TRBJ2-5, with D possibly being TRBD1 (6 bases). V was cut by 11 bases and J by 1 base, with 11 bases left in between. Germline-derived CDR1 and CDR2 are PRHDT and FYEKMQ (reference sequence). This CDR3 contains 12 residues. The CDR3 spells CAVKDSQETQYF. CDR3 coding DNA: TGTGCCGTAAAGGACAGCCAAGAGACCCAGTACTTC. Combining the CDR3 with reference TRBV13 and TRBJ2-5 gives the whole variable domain AAGVIQSPRHLIKEKRETATLKCYPIPRHDTVYWYQQGPGQDPQFLISFYEKMQSDKGSIPDRFSAQQFSDYHSELNMSSLELGDSALYFCAVKDSQETQYFGPGTRLLVL.

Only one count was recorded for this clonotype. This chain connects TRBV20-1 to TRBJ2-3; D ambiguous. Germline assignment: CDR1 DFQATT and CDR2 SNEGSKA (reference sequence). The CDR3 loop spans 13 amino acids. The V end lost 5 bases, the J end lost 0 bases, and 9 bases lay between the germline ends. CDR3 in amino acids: CSAAPTSTDTQYF. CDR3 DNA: TGCAGTGCTGCCCCAACTAGCACAGATACGCAGTATTTT.

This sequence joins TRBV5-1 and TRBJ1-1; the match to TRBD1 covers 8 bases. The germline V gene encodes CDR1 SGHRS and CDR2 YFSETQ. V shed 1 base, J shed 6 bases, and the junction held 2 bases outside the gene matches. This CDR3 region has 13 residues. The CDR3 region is CASSLLQGAEAFF. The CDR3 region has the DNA TGCGCCAGCAGCTTGCTACAGGGGGCTGAAGCTTTCTTT.

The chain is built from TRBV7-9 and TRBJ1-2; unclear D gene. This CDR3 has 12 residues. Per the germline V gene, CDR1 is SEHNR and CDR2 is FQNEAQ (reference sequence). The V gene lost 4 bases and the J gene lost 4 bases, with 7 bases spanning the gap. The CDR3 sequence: CASSWEAYGYTF. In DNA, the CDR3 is TGTGCCAGCAGCTGGGAGGCCTATGGCTACACCTTC.

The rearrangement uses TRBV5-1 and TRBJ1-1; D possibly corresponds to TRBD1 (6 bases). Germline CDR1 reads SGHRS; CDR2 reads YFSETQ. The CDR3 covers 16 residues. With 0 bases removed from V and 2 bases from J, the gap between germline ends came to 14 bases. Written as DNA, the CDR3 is TGCGCCAGCAGCTTGGAGGGGGGGACGGCTAACACTGAAGCTTTCTTT. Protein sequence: CASSLEGGTANTEAFF.

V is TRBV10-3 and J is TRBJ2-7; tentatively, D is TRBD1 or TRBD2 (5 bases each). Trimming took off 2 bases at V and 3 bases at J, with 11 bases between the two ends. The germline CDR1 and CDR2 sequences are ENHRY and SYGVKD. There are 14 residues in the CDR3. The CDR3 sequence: CAISEPGSGYEQYF. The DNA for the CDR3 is TGTGCCATCAGTGAGCCAGGGAGCGGCTACGAGCAGTACTTC.

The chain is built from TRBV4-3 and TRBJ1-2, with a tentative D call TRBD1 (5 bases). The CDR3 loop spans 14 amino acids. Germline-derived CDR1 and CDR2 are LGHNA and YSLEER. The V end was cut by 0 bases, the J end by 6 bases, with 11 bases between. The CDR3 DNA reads TGCGCCAGCAGCCAAGACTACGACAGACATGGCTACACCTTC. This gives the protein CASSQDYDRHGYTF.

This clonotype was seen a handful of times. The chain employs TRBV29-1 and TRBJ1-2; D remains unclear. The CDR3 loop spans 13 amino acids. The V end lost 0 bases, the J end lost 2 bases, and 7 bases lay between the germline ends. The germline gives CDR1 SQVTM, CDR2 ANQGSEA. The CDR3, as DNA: TGCAGCGTTGAAGATCGCCGGAACTATGGCTACACCTTC. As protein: CSVEDRRNYGYTF.

Here the CDR3 reads CASSYEAPNTEAFF. DNA of the CDR3: TGTGCCAGCAGTTACGAAGCCCCAAACACTGAAGCTTTCTTT. The chain recombines TRBV6-2 or TRBV6-3 with TRBJ1-1; D gene unclear. Germline CDR1 reads MNHEY; CDR2 reads SVGEGT. The CDR3 sequence is 14 residues long. V gave up 2 bases and J gave up 2 bases, with 9 bases separating them.

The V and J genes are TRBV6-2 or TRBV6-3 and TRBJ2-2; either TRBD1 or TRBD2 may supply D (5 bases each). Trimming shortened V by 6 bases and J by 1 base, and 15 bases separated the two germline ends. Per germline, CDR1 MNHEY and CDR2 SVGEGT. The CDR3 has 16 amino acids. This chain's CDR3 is CASSRYGTLNTGELFF. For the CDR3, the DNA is TGTGCCAGCAGCCGATACGGGACCCTGAACACCGGGGAGCTGTTTTTT.

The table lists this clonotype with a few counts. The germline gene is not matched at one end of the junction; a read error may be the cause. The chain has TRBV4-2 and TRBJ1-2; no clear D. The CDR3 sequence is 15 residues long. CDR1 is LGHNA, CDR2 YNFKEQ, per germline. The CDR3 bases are TGTGCCAGCGGCCAAGATTCTGGGGTTGGCTATGGCTACACCTTC. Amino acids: CASGQDSGVGYGYTF.

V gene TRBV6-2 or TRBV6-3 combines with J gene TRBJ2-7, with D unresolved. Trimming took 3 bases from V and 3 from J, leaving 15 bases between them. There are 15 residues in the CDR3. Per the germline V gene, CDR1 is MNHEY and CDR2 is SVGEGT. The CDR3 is CASSYLQVLLYEQYF. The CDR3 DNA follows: TGTGCCAGCAGTTATTTGCAGGTCCTCCTCTACGAGCAGTACTTC.

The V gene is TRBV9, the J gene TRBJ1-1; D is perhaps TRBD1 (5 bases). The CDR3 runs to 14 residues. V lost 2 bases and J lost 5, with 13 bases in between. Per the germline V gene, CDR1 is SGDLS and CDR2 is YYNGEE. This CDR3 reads CASSVLSGMTEAFF. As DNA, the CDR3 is TGTGCCAGCAGCGTTCTCTCAGGGATGACTGAAGCTTTCTTT.

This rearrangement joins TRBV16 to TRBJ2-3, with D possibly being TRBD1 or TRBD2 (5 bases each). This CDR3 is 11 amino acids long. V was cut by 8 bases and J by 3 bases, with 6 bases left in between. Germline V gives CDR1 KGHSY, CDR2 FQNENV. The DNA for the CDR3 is TGTGCCAGCGAGGGGACAGATACGCAGTATTTT. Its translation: CASEGTDTQYF.

CDR3 sequence: CASSVMAGENTDTQYF. For the CDR3, the DNA is TGTGCCAGCAGCGTAATGGCGGGGGAGAACACAGATACGCAGTATTTT. The J gene is TRBJ2-3, the V gene TRBV9; 7 bases are a match to TRBD2. In germline, CDR1 is SGDLS, CDR2 YYNGEE. J gave up 2 bases and V 1 base, and 7 bases lay outside the gene matches. This CDR3 is built from 16 residues.

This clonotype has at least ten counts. Here the CDR3 DNA reads TGCAGCGTTGTGGCGTACCAAGAGACCCAGTACTTC. Amino acids: CSVVAYQETQYF. This chain uses TRBV29-1 with TRBJ2-5; D gene ambiguous. V was trimmed by 4 bases and J by 0 bases, leaving 6 bases between them. Germline CDR1 reads SQVTM; CDR2 reads ANQGSEA. The CDR3 contains 12 residues.

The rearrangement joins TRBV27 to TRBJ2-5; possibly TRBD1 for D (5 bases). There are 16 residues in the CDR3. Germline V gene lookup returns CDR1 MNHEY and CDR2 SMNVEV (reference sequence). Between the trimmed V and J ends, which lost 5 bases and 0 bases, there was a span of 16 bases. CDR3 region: CASSPRQPRYQETQYF. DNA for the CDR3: TGTGCCAGCAGTCCACGACAGCCCCGGTACCAAGAGACCCAGTACTTC.

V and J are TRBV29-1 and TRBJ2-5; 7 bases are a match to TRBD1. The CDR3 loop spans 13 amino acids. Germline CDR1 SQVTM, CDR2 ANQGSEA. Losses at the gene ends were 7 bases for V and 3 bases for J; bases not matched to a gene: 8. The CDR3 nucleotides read TGCAGCGCCGGGGCAGGGGGAGAAGAGACCCAGTACTTC. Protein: CSAGAGGEETQYF. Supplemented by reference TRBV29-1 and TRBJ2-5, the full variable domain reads SAVISQKPSRDICQRGTSLTIQCQVDSQVTMMFWYRQQPGQSLTLIATANQGSEATYESGFVIDKFPISRPNLTFSTLTVSNMSPEDSSIYLCSAGAGGEETQYFGPGTRLLVL.